These 16 T cell receptor beta chains originate from one sample sequenced in a study of regulatory T cells in long-lasting Graves disease. Library construction for TCR beta used iRepertoire HTBI primers and Arm-PCR of CDR3 regions. Using its own MiXCR run on the multiplex PCR reads, TCRdb lists one record per CDR3 protein. The table includes around 450,000 distinct CDR3 sequences, approximately 15% detected once. The time point denotes: newly diagnosed GD, antithyroid drugs for less than 3 months. The TCR library used RNA extracted from PBMCs. These data also featured in a second study, about T cells in Graves' hyperthyroidism and ophthalmopathy.

This specimen consisted of peripheral blood mononuclear cells (PBMCs), obtained at new diagnosis, from a patient treated with antithyroid drugs. These receptors came from a woman in her 40s with Graves disease.

This clonotype was detected only a few times. The rearrangement joins TRBV20-1 to TRBJ1-3, with unresolved D. The V end lost 1 base, the J end lost 0 bases, and 4 bases lay between the germline ends. The CDR3 covers 13 residues. Germline V gene lookup returns CDR1 DFQATT and CDR2 SNEGSKA (reference sequence). CDR3 nucleotide sequence: TGCAGTGCTAGAGTCATCTCTGGAAACACCATATATTTT. Amino acids: CSARVISGNTIYF.

V gene TRBV20-1 combines with J gene TRBJ2-1, with 9 bases that match TRBD2. This CDR3 spans 16 amino acids. The ends lost 0 bases at V and 5 bases at J; junction bases unmatched: 8. CDR1 is DFQATT, CDR2 SNEGSKA, per germline (reference sequence). CDR3 coding DNA: TGCAGTGCTAGAGATTGGGTTAGCGGGAGCCACAATGAGCAGTTCTTC. It codes for CSARDWVSGSHNEQFF.

This clonotype was recorded at least ten times. The chain couples TRBV5-1 to TRBJ2-1, with 7 bases matching TRBD2. V gave up 2 bases and J gave up 3 bases; unmatched junction bases: 5. This CDR3 comprises 15 residues. In germline, CDR1 is SGHRS, CDR2 YFSETQ. CDR3 in amino acids: CASSLTGGYYNEQFF. As DNA, the CDR3 is TGCGCCAGCAGCTTAACGGGGGGATACTACAATGAGCAGTTCTTC.

In this sample, this clonotype turned up a few times. The chain's CDR3 is CASTADRGSETQYF. The CDR3 DNA reads as TGTGCCAGCACTGCCGACAGGGGGTCTGAGACCCAGTACTTC. J is TRBJ2-5 and V is TRBV2; 9 bases fit TRBD1. Germline trimming cut 7 bases from V and 5 bases from J; bases unmatched to any gene: 8. The CDR3 covers 14 residues. CDR1 SNHLY and CDR2 FYNNEI come from the germline V gene.

This clonotype was seen ten or more times. CDR3 sequence reads: CASSLFTGNEQYF. DNA of the CDR3: TGTGCCAGCAGCTTATTTACAGGGAACGAGCAGTACTTC. The rearrangement links TRBV11-2 to TRBJ2-7, with D perhaps matching TRBD1 (6 bases). The germline V and J ends were trimmed by 2 bases and 5 bases, with 10 bases remaining between them. Germline V lookup: CDR1 SGHAT, CDR2 FQNNGV. The CDR3 is made up of 13 amino acids.

Ten or more counts support this clonotype. The V gene is TRBV6-1, the J gene TRBJ1-2, with 7 bases identical to TRBD1. Germline loops: CDR1 MNHNS, CDR2 SASEGT. Unmatched junction bases numbered 7, after V lost 8 bases and J lost 4 bases. There are 13 residues in the CDR3. The CDR3 nucleotides read TGTGCCAGCGGGACGACAGGGACCTATGGCTACACCTTC. This translates into CASGTTGTYGYTF.

The chain links TRBV6-2 or TRBV6-3 to TRBJ2-1; D is possibly TRBD2 (6 bases). V lost 1 base to trimming and J lost 7 bases, with 8 bases between them. The CDR3 is 13 residues long. The germline CDR1 and CDR2 sequences are MNHEY and SVGEGT. The CDR3 DNA is TGTGCCAGCAGTTACTTCGGAGGGAATGAGCAGTTCTTC. As protein: CASSYFGGNEQFF.

The chain links TRBV29-1 to TRBJ1-2; possible D gene TRBD1, 6 bases. V lost 6 bases, J lost 8 bases, and 13 bases lay in between. Germline CDR1 is SQVTM and CDR2 is ANQGSEA. CDR3 length equals 11 residues. The CDR3 coding sequence is TGCAGCGTCCTGGGGGGGCGCGGCTACACCTTC. Residues: CSVLGGRGYTF. The whole variable domain, remainder taken from reference TRBV29-1 and TRBJ1-2, is SAVISQKPSRDICQRGTSLTIQCQVDSQVTMMFWYRQQPGQSLTLIATANQGSEATYESGFVIDKFPISRPNLTFSTLTVSNMSPEDSSIYLCSVLGGRGYTFGSGTRLTVV.

In this sample, this clonotype turned up many times. V and J are TRBV29-1 and TRBJ1-3; D may be TRBD1 (6 bases). The CDR3 sequence is 13 residues long. Germline loops: CDR1 SQVTM, CDR2 ANQGSEA. The ends were cut back, 7 bases at V and 0 bases at J, with 10 bases in the middle. In nucleotides, the CDR3 is TGCAGCGCCTGGACAGTCTCTGGAAACACCATATATTTT. Translating gives CSAWTVSGNTIYF.

The chain carries TRBV5-4 and TRBJ2-3, with D possibly matching TRBD2 (7 bases). V was shortened by 3 bases and J by 4 bases, with 15 bases between the two germline ends. The CDR3 spans 15 residues. Germline V CDR1 and CDR2: SGHNT, YYREEE (reference sequence). The DNA of the CDR3 is TGTGCCAGCAGCTGGGAACAGGGAGGGCCAGATACGCAGTATTTT. This encodes CASSWEQGGPDTQYF.

Ten or more counts support this clonotype. The DNA is omitted, as the CDR3 cannot be located on it reliably, and the CDR3 follows TCRdb's listing. This CDR3 is CASSFLAAYGYTF. The chain employs TRBV12-3 or TRBV12-4 and TRBJ1-2. The CDR3 is 13 amino acids long, termini counted.

This chain links TRBV6-1 with TRBJ2-2; D remains ambiguous. Deletions cut 6 bases from V and 0 bases from J, with 5 bases between. Germline V gene sequence: CDR1 MNHNS, CDR2 SASEGT. The CDR3 has 13 residues. The CDR3 sequence: CASRTPNTGELFF. The DNA of the CDR3 is TGTGCCAGCAGAACACCGAACACCGGGGAGCTGTTTTTT.

This clonotype occurred a few times. J is TRBJ2-7 and V is TRBV11-3, with D possibly being TRBD1 or TRBD2 (5 bases each). CDR1 and CDR2 (germline): SGHNT, YENEEA. This CDR3 spans 16 amino acids. The germline V and J ends were trimmed by 5 bases and 2 bases, with 19 bases remaining between them. The CDR3 bases are TGTGCCAGCAGCCTCTTCCCGGGGCAGGGAACCTACGAGCAGTACTTC. This translates into CASSLFPGQGTYEQYF.

This clonotype was observed a handful of times. V is TRBV4-1 and J is TRBJ1-1; TRBD1 might be the D (5 bases). CDR1 and CDR2 from the germline V gene are MGHRA and YSYEKL. The CDR3 length is 13 residues. The V end lost 8 bases, the J end lost 1 base, and 11 bases lay between the germline ends. Written as DNA, the CDR3 is TGCGCCAGCGGGACCGGTCGGAACACTGAAGCTTTCTTT. Its protein product is CASGTGRNTEAFF.

This clonotype was picked up one time. V is TRBV28 and J is TRBJ1-6, with TRBD1 matching over 7 bases. Unmatched junction bases numbered 11, after V lost 0 bases and J lost 0 bases. CDR1 is MDHEN and CDR2 is SYDVKM in the germline V gene. This CDR3 has 20 residues. The DNA of the CDR3 is TGTGCCAGCAGTTTATGGACCGGGACAGCTTATCGCTCCTATAATTCACCCCTCCACTTT. Protein sequence: CASSLWTGTAYRSYNSPLHF.

Ten or more counts support this clonotype. The rearrangement uses TRBV14 and TRBJ1-4, with D possibly TRBD1 on 6 matching bases. The germline V gene encodes CDR1 SGHDN and CDR2 FVKESK. Trimming stripped 1 base from V and 7 bases from J, with 13 bases between. This CDR3 contains 15 residues. CDR3 nucleotide sequence: TGTGCCAGCAGCCAAGGAGGGGGACGCGTTGAAAAACTGTTTTTT. This codes for CASSQGGGRVEKLFF.